This T cell receptor (beta chain) is from a study of T-cell reconstitution after alpha-beta-depleted transplantation in children. The table lists this clonotype with a count of one. Construction of the TCRbeta library involved unique molecular identifiers. TCRdb reanalysed the PCR reads using MiXCR and keeps one entry per CDR3 protein. The data contain more than 200,000 distinct CDR3 sequences, around 9.2% of them singletons. The CDR3 is 15 residues long. V lost 7 bases to trimming and J lost 3 bases, with 18 bases between them. The germline CDR1 and CDR2 sequences are SGHDT and YYEEEE. Specimen: PBMCs, mostly from graft donor cells, collected 360 days after TCRalphabeta/CD19-depleted stem cell transplant. The chain uses TRBV5-6 and TRBJ2-3; D might be TRBD1 (5 bases). This TCR derives from a male patient under 10 years old who had a stem cell transplant for acute myeloid leukemia, so the T cells may come from the graft donor. The CDR3 spells CASGPAWTTTDTQYF. In DNA, the CDR3 is TGTGCCAGCGGCCCCGCCTGGACAACGACAGATACGCAGTATTTT.